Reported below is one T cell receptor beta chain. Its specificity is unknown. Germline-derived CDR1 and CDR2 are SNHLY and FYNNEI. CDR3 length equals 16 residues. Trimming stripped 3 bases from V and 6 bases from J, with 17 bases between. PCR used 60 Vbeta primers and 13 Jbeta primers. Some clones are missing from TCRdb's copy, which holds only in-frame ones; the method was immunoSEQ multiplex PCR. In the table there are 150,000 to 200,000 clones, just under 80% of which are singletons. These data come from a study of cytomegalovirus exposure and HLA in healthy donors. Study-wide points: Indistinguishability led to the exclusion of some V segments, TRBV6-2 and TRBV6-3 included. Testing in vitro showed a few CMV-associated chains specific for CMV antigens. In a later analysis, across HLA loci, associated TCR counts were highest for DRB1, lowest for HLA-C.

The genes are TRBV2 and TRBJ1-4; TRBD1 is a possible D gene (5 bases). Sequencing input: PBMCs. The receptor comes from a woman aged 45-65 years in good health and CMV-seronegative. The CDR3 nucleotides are TGTGCCAGCAGTGACGCAAGGGGCGCGGGGTATGAAAAACTGTTTTTT. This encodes CASSDARGAGYEKLFF.